These T cell receptor beta chains were read from a single sample in a study of identical twins. TCRdb reanalysed the 5' RACE reads using MiXCR and keeps one entry per CDR3 protein. The table lists a few hundred thousand distinct CDR3 sequences, 15% of them singletons. This same sample was also part of a study on yellow fever vaccine responses in identical twins.

What was sequenced was CD4+ T cells sorted from blood. Receptors originate from a woman aged 18 to 35 in good health. CDR3s include the opening cysteine and the closing phenylalanine or tryptophan. D genes are given only for firm matches. Clone size, where shown, is once, few, many, or a class for clones that have expanded.

V gene: TRBV4-1
D gene: TRBD1
J gene: TRBJ2-5
clone size: few
CDR3 protein: CASSHLGQGETQYF
CDR3 DNA: TGCGCCAGCAGCCACCTCGGACAGGGGGAGACCCAGTACTTC

V gene: TRBV7-2
D gene: TRBD1
J gene: TRBJ1-1
clone size: .
CDR3 protein: CASSLRQGGRTEAFF
CDR3 DNA: TGTGCCAGCAGCCTCCGACAGGGAGGTCGCACTGAAGCTTTCTTT

V gene: TRBV28
D gene: .
J gene: TRBJ2-7
clone size: many
CDR3 protein: CASSFSGRAAYEQYF
CDR3 DNA: TGTGCCAGCAGTTTTTCGGGCCGCGCCGCATACGAGCAGTACTTC

V gene: TRBV4-1
D gene: .
J gene: TRBJ2-5
clone size: .
CDR3 protein: CASSTKGLWGEETQYF
CDR3 DNA: TGCGCCAGCAGCACCAAAGGGTTGTGGGGGGAAGAGACCCAGTACTTC

V gene: TRBV12-3/TRBV12-4
D gene: .
J gene: TRBJ1-1
clone size: .
CDR3 protein: CASNLRQNTEAFF
CDR3 DNA: TGTGCCAGCAATTTGCGACAGAACACTGAAGCTTTCTTT

V gene: TRBV5-1
D gene: .
J gene: TRBJ2-7
clone size: .
CDR3 protein: CASSSDRPSSYEQYF
CDR3 DNA: TGCGCCAGCAGCTCCGACAGGCCTTCCTCCTACGAGCAGTACTTC

V gene: TRBV7-3
D gene: .
J gene: TRBJ2-2
clone size: .
CDR3 protein: CASSLEVVGANTGELFF
CDR3 DNA: TGTGCCAGCAGCTTAGAGGTTGTCGGGGCGAACACCGGGGAGCTGTTTTTT

V gene: TRBV4-1
D gene: TRBD1
J gene: TRBJ1-1
clone size: few
CDR3 protein: CASSQVGQRLIDTEAFF
CDR3 DNA: TGCGCCAGCAGCCAAGTGGGACAGAGGCTAATCGACACTGAAGCTTTCTTT

V gene: TRBV15
D gene: TRBD2
J gene: TRBJ2-5
clone size: few
CDR3 protein: CATSTVLAGEETQYF
CDR3 DNA: TGTGCCACCAGCACCGTACTAGCGGGAGAAGAGACCCAGTACTTC

V gene: TRBV12-3/TRBV12-4
D gene: .
J gene: TRBJ2-6
clone size: .
CDR3 protein: CASSLTSSGANVLTF
CDR3 DNA: TGTGCCAGCAGTCTAACTAGCTCTGGGGCCAACGTCCTGACTTTC

V gene: TRBV12-3/TRBV12-4
D gene: .
J gene: TRBJ1-5
clone size: few
CDR3 protein: CASSTDSVGPQHF
CDR3 DNA: TGTGCCAGCAGCACGGACAGTGTTGGGCCCCAGCATTTT

V gene: TRBV11-2
D gene: TRBD2
J gene: TRBJ2-3
clone size: few
CDR3 protein: CASSLDPTSGSVTSTDTQYF
CDR3 DNA: TGTGCCAGCAGCTTAGACCCGACTAGCGGGAGCGTTACTAGCACAGATACGCAGTATTTT

V gene: TRBV6-5
D gene: .
J gene: TRBJ2-2
clone size: .
CDR3 protein: CASSYSMSGELFF
CDR3 DNA: TGTGCCAGCAGTTACTCGATGTCCGGGGAGCTGTTTTTT

V gene: TRBV7-6
D gene: .
J gene: TRBJ1-3
clone size: many
CDR3 protein: CASSRGTPNSGNTIYF
CDR3 DNA: TGTGCCAGCAGCAGAGGGACACCCAACTCTGGAAACACCATATATTTT

V gene: TRBV5-1
D gene: TRBD2
J gene: TRBJ2-2
clone size: .
CDR3 protein: CASSTTLAGYTGELFF
CDR3 DNA: TGCGCCAGCAGCACCACTTTAGCGGGCTACACCGGGGAGCTGTTTTTT

V gene: TRBV25-1
D gene: TRBD2
J gene: TRBJ2-7
clone size: few
CDR3 protein: CASTGGYEQYF
CDR3 DNA: TGTGCCAGCACGGGGGGTTACGAGCAGTACTTC

V gene: TRBV3-1
D gene: .
J gene: TRBJ2-1
clone size: .
CDR3 protein: CASSPQLYNEQFF
CDR3 DNA: TGTGCCAGCAGCCCCCAGCTCTACAATGAGCAGTTCTTC

V gene: TRBV27
D gene: TRBD1
J gene: TRBJ2-5
clone size: .
CDR3 protein: CASSLSQGAWETQYF
CDR3 DNA: TGTGCCAGCAGTTTATCACAGGGGGCCTGGGAGACCCAGTACTTC

V gene: TRBV7-2
D gene: .
J gene: TRBJ2-1
clone size: few
CDR3 protein: CASSLQSGYNEQFF
CDR3 DNA: TGTGCCAGCAGCTTACAAAGCGGCTACAATGAGCAGTTCTTC

V gene: TRBV7-9
D gene: TRBD1
J gene: TRBJ2-3
clone size: .
CDR3 protein: CASSRGTGTPSTDTQYF
CDR3 DNA: TGTGCCAGCAGCCGCGGGACAGGCACACCAAGCACAGATACGCAGTATTTT

V gene: TRBV5-1
D gene: .
J gene: TRBJ2-1
clone size: few
CDR3 protein: CASSLLPQGESSYNEQFF
CDR3 DNA: TGCGCCAGCAGCTTGCTACCTCAAGGAGAAAGCTCCTACAATGAGCAGTTCTTC

V gene: TRBV12-3/TRBV12-4
D gene: .
J gene: TRBJ2-3
clone size: .
CDR3 protein: CASISTGRTDTQYF
CDR3 DNA: TGTGCCAGCATAAGTACAGGGCGCACAGATACGCAGTATTTT